This TCR beta chain was retrieved from a study of cytomegalovirus exposure and HLA in healthy donors. With 60 Vbeta and 13 Jbeta primers, the PCR was carried out. The method was immunoSEQ multiplex PCR; TCRdb's version includes in-frame clones alone and lacks a portion of them. The sample consists of roughly 150,000 clones, 73% of them appearing once. V lost 6 bases to trimming and J lost 3 bases, with 12 bases between them. Germline V CDR1 and CDR2: MNHEY, SVGAGI. The CDR3 runs 14 residues. The study's findings and limits: V- and J-gene trimming of TCR beta was linked (in a later analysis) to a missense DCLRE1C variant. Later analysis showed TCR association rates varying by HLA locus, highest for DRB1 and lowest for HLA-C. Several top significant clusters appeared, in a later analysis, to be linked to common viral pathogens. 16,951 TCR beta sequences were associated with HLA alleles at 0.05 false discovery rate in a later analysis.

Of note for this clone: Its matching antigen is unknown.

The source is a woman aged 18-30 years in good health and CMV-seropositive. The sample taken for sequencing was PBMCs. This rearrangement joins TRBV6-5 to TRBJ1-5; D is unclear. This CDR3 reads CASSRHRDNQPQHF. The CDR3 coding sequence is TGTGCCAGCAGCAGACATCGGGACAATCAGCCCCAGCATTTT.